The clone carrying this T cell receptor beta chain was picked up one time. This entry comes from a study of PD-L1 blockade in urothelial cancer. The table came from immunoSEQ multiplex PCR; TCRdb's copy has only in-frame clones and leaves some out. The profile shows 80,000 to 95,000 clones, around 78% of them singletons. Time point of the sample: peripheral blood 6 weeks after treatment start. The ends lost 2 bases at V and 0 bases at J; junction bases unmatched: 0. The germline CDR1 and CDR2 sequences are KGHSH and LQKENI. The CDR3 is made up of 15 amino acids. The V gene is TRBV18, the J gene TRBJ2-2; TRBD2 aligns across 7 bases. Sequencing used PBMCs, obtained around atezolizumab (anti-PD-L1) treatment. This sequence was found in a man between 65 and 80 years old with urothelial cancer. The CDR3, as DNA: TGTGCCAGCTCACCAAGCGGGACGAACACCGGGGAGCTGTTTTTT. This gives the protein CASSPSGTNTGELFF.